This T cell receptor (beta chain) is drawn from a study of tumor-infiltrating lymphocytes in primary liver carcinoma (dated by TCRdb to the late 2010s). In terms of the full investigation: The five patients, three men and two women aged 30 to 69 years, had hepatocellular carcinoma (four) or combined HCC and intrahepatic cholangiocarcinoma (one). TCRbeta repertoire sequencing covered 35 specimens from 5 patients: 25 tumor regions, 5 adjacent noncancerous liver tissues and 5 peripheral blood samples. Technical replicate repertoires showed high reproducibility, with mean shared-clone rates roughly 0.89 and correlation coefficients above 0.95. Samples yielded roughly 3.65 to 7.5 million productive TCRbeta reads; read depth did not differ significantly between tissue types. Agilent mRNA microarray profiling was performed on the approximately 25 tumor region samples to relate TCRbeta repertoire diversity to the local molecular phenotype. The five patients had tumors staged T1-T3 N0M0, with maximum diameters ranging from roughly 4 to 10 cm. Across five regions of each liver tumor, along with adjacent normal tissue and blood, the study brought together TCRbeta repertoire sequencing, expression microarrays and whole-exome sequencing. Summary of the overall study and its limitations: Only the TCR beta chain was sequenced, so true repertoire diversity is likely underestimated because unpaired alpha chains were not captured. Only about 8-24% of top clones were found in all five regions of a tumor, suggesting spatial heterogeneity of tumor-infiltrating T cells. The study included only four or five patients, and the authors note findings should be validated in a larger study. Consistent with antigen-driven expansion, pairs of tumor regions showed higher repertoire overlap (mean roughly 36%) than either tumor-adjacent pairs (about 17%) or tumor-blood pairs (roughly 15%). Comparison of CD4+ and CD8+ T cell repertoires was precluded by the use of bulk unsorted samples. Compared with blood, tumors had a significantly larger share of the repertoire taken up by the top 250 clones (p = 0.039).

Notes on this clonotype: Its target antigen remains unknown. Base qualities are not provided; no much larger clone lies one nucleotide away.

A constant-region primer and ProtoScript II reverse transcriptase were used to reverse-transcribe TCRbeta-specific cDNA from roughly 0.5 ug total RNA. Three nested multiplex PCR rounds, following a slightly modified ARM-PCR procedure, were used to build the TCRbeta libraries. Each of the first two PCR rounds ran for approximately 11 cycles using multiplex TRBV1-TRBV30 forward primers together with a Cbeta reverse primer. Sample barcodes and Illumina adapters were added in a final 25-cycle PCR with Deep VentR polymerase. Amplicons of 200-500 bp were gel-purified with a QIAquick gel extraction kit before sequencing. An Illumina HiSeq 2500 was used to sequence the TCRbeta amplicons, generating 250-bp paired-end reads. Per the original workflow: To recover full CDR3 sequences, reads were quality-trimmed using Trimmomatic v0.33 and paired reads were then merged using FLASH v1.2.11. MiGEC v1.2.1b assigned V, D and J germline segments to the rearranged TCRbeta sequences. Clonotype statistics, along with Shannon-Wiener diversity indices, were calculated using VDJtools v1.0.0. Except for diversity analysis, only the 250 most abundant clonotypes of each sample were used in subsequent analyses to reduce sampling bias. TCRdb ran its own pipeline on the public reads, namely fastp trimming at Q25 and MiXCR clone calling, and kept in-frame beta chains. Rows are unified per CDR3 protein, each entry keeping the most common DNA and genes. None of the V and J calls come from the authors' own analysis; TCRdb made them. The sample table shows 95,000 to 100,000 distinct CDR3 sequences, and around 71% are seen once. 12% of the sample is taken by the ten largest.

Without any cell sorting, total RNA and DNA were co-extracted from approximately 20-30 mg of bulk tissue using the AllPrep DNA/RNA mini kit. Surgical resection was performed in China between November 2015 and 2016 on about 5 patients with histopathologically diagnosed primary liver carcinoma. At the time of sampling, the patients were treatment-naive and had chronic HBV infection. Five spatially separated regions were sampled from each tumor: the superior, inferior, left-lateral and right-lateral poles, plus the tumor centre. According to histology, viable tumor cells made up more than 75% of every tumor sample. Each fresh piece of tumor and adjacent tissue was cut in two, with one half stored in RNAlater at -80 degrees C and the other half sent for histology. The junction shows trimming of 6 bases on V and 7 bases on J, plus 15 bases between the germline ends. The CDR3 has 13 amino acids, counting the end cysteine and phenylalanine. Only the CDR3 DNA stays, 39 bases, in frame from base 1. CDR1 MDHEN and CDR2 SYDVKM were looked up in the germline V gene.

The rearrangement joined TRBV28 to TRBJ1-1; the D gene cannot be named for sure. Sequencing was carried out using liver tumor tissue from sampling region 2. The cell subset or site label on this specimen signifies: tumor region T2, inferior pole. The clonotype comes from a woman aged 55-75 years with primary liver carcinoma and hepatitis B virus infection. The DNA sequence is given as TGTGCCAGCAGGTCATGGACGTGGGGTGAAGCTTTCTTT. It encodes CASRSWTWGEAFF.